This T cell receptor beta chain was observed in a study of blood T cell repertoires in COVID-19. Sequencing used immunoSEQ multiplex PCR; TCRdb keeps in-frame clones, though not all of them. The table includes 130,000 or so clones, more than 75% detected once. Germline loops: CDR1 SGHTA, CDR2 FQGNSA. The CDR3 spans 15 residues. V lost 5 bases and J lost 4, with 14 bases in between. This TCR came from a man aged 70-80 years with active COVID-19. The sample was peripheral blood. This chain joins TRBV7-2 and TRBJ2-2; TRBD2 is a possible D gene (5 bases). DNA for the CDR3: TGTGCCAGCAGCAGGAGGACCGCCGGCACCGGGGAGCTGTTTTTT. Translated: CASSRRTAGTGELFF.